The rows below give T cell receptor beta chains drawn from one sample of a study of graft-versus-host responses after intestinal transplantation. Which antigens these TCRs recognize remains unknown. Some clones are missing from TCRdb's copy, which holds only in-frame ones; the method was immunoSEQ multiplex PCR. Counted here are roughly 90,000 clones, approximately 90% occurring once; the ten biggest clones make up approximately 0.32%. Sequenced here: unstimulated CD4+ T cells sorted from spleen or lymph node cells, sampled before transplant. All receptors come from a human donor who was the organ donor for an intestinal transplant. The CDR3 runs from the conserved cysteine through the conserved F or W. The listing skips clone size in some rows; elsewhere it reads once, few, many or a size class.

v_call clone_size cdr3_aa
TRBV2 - CASRGRQGDYGYTF
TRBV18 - CASSRGGAYNEQFF
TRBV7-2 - CASSLWGRGDEQYF
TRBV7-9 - CASSSRETQYF
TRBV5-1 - CASSFGTSPDTQYF
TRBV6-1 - CASSDWGPTYEQYF
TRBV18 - CASSRDRETGELFF
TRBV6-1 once CASSESHSTGGNQPQHF
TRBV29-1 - CSVAPTGGGEKLFF
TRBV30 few CAWSPTGHGGSPLHF
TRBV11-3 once CASSSGTANTGELFF
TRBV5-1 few CASRRQGAMNTEAFF
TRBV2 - CASSATPYSNQPQHF
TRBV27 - CASIESGSQETQYF
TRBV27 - CASSLSSGTGQFF
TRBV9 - CASLQGAKNIQYF
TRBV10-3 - CAISESDRFNQPQHF
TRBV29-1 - CSVVGTGGAGANVLTF
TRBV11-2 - CASSFGTSGGAEQYF
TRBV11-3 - CASSLGPTSGSSPEQFF
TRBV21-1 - CASSGSGTGGTADTQYF
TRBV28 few CASTISYEQYF
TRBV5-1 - CASSLGTGSYGYTF
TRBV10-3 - CAISERRGRGDPNTGELFF
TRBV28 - CASSRGTSGIEHYEQYF
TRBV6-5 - CASSLTEIYNSPLHF
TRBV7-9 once CASRTGGASGYTF
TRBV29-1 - CSVDKIHYGYTF
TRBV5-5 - CASSLDAFLSSGFRLDEQFF
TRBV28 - CASSLLGTRNEQFF
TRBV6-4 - CASRRDREVTGELFF
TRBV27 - CASSKQGHGNTIYF
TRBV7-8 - CASSPRLAGGQEQYF
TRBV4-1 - CASSQEGGGTEAFF
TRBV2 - CASSPPTSGGAITYNEQFF
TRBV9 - CASSERASPGGEQFF
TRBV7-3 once CASSATSGRAFHEQYF
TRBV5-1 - CASFVGGAGELFF
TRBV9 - CASSIGTGPGELFF
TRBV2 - CASSRGDSKNIQYF
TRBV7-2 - CASSFLAGAYNEQFF
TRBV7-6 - CASSLGVTGGTF
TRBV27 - CASSDQLLGGYRGQGMNTEAFF
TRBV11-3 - CASSPQASSYEQYF
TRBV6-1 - CASRKDNPNEKLFF
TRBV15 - CATSRDAGQVNSVGQFF